This is a list of T cell receptor beta chains from one sample in a study of early T cells in non-severe SARS-CoV-2 infection. TCRdb reanalysed the 5' RACE reads using MiXCR and keeps one entry per CDR3 protein. The table records tens of thousands of distinct CDR3 sequences, 5.5% to 7.5% of them present only once. Input material: whole blood. The receptors originated from an adult who was a healthcare worker with PCR-confirmed SARS-CoV-2 infection or an uninfected control (not recorded which). The CDR3 runs from the conserved cysteine through the conserved F or W. A D gene is named only where the DNA matches it firmly. Clone size is not always given. Where it is, it says once, few, many or a class for expanded clones.

length	size	V	D	J	CDR3	DNA
11	NA	TRBV6-2/TRBV6-3	NA	TRBJ1-5	CASSSREAQHF	TGTGCCAGCAGTTCTCGAGAGGCCCAGCATTTT
16	few	TRBV5-4	NA	TRBJ2-2	CASSLVRSGFTGELFF	TGTGCCAGCAGCTTGGTGCGGTCTGGTTTCACCGGGGAGCTGTTTTTT
14	many	TRBV11-2	NA	TRBJ2-7	CASSPNPQTYEQYF	TGTGCCAGCAGCCCGAACCCCCAGACCTACGAGCAGTACTTC
14	many	TRBV19	NA	TRBJ2-4	CASSPGGGVHIQYF	TGTGCCAGTAGTCCAGGTGGGGGTGTGCACATTCAGTACTTC
14	many	TRBV6-2/TRBV6-3	NA	TRBJ1-5	CASSYGTGHQPQHF	TGTGCCAGCAGTTACGGAACGGGGCATCAGCCCCAGCATTTT
17	many	TRBV7-8	TRBD2	TRBJ2-7	CASSPRTSGRTRYEQYF	TGTGCCAGCAGCCCCCGGACTAGCGGGAGGACGAGGTACGAGCAGTACTTC
16	NA	TRBV20-1	NA	TRBJ1-3	CSAREPGHVGGNTIYF	TGCAGTGCTAGAGAGCCCGGACACGTTGGTGGAAACACCATATATTTT
15	many	TRBV19	TRBD1	TRBJ1-4	CASSISTGGYEKLFF	TGTGCCAGTAGTATCTCGACAGGGGGATATGAAAAACTGTTTTTT
16	many	TRBV6-1	TRBD1	TRBJ1-4	CASSGDRVATNEKLFF	TGTGCCAGCAGTGGAGACAGGGTTGCAACTAATGAAAAACTGTTTTTT
15	few	TRBV3-1	TRBD2	TRBJ2-5	CASSQDRVTSGTQYF	TGTGCCAGCAGCCAAGATCGGGTGACTAGCGGGACCCAGTACTTC
15	few	TRBV6-2/TRBV6-3	TRBD1	TRBJ2-1	CASTYRGLAYNEQFF	TGTGCCAGCACCTACAGGGGGCTTGCGTACAATGAGCAGTTCTTC
19	many	TRBV27	TRBD2	TRBJ2-2	CASSSPGTSGRSGTGELFF	TGTGCCAGCAGTTCCCCCGGGACTAGCGGGAGATCTGGCACCGGGGAGCTGTTTTTT
13	many	TRBV2	TRBD2	TRBJ2-3	CAGSSGRIDTQYF	TGTGCCGGGTCTAGCGGGAGAATAGATACGCAGTATTTT
15	NA	TRBV6-2/TRBV6-3	NA	TRBJ1-2	CASSYSQRGRDGYTF	TGTGCCAGCAGTTACTCCCAAAGAGGGAGGGATGGCTACACCTTC
16	few	TRBV20-1	TRBD2	TRBJ2-1	CSANRLAGGPYNEQFF	TGCAGTGCTAATAGGCTAGCGGGAGGGCCCTACAATGAGCAGTTCTTC
15	few	TRBV28	NA	TRBJ1-2	CASSFLGERDYGYTF	TGTGCCAGCAGTTTCCTAGGTGAAAGAGACTATGGCTACACCTTC
12	many	TRBV20-1	NA	TRBJ1-2	CSASAENYGYTF	TGCAGTGCTAGTGCAGAGAACTATGGCTACACCTTC
15	few	TRBV6-1	NA	TRBJ1-5	CASSDFNNSDQPQHF	TGTGCCAGCAGTGACTTTAATAATAGCGATCAGCCCCAGCATTTT
16	many	TRBV20-1	NA	TRBJ1-3	CSASAGARGFGNTIYF	TGCAGTGCTAGTGCAGGGGCTCGTGGCTTTGGAAACACCATATATTTT
13	many	TRBV7-9	NA	TRBJ1-2	CASGGGDPYGYTF	TGTGCCAGCGGGGGAGGGGACCCCTATGGCTACACCTTC
16	NA	TRBV7-2	TRBD2	TRBJ2-1	CASSLGPGLAPDEQFF	TGTGCCAGCAGCTTAGGCCCGGGACTAGCTCCTGATGAGCAGTTCTTC
15	few	TRBV20-1	TRBD1	TRBJ2-1	CSARAGQGIYNEQFF	TGCAGTGCTAGAGCCGGACAGGGGATATACAATGAGCAGTTCTTC
14	NA	TRBV6-6	TRBD1	TRBJ1-5	CASRPQGVYQPQHF	TGTGCCAGCAGACCTCAGGGGGTTTATCAGCCCCAGCATTTT
11	many	TRBV14	NA	TRBJ2-7	CASSRQYEQYF	TGTGCCAGCAGCCGCCAGTACGAGCAGTACTTC
15	NA	TRBV28	NA	TRBJ2-7	CASQSSGESSYEQYF	TGTGCCAGCCAGTCTTCAGGGGAAAGCTCCTACGAGCAGTACTTC
12	NA	TRBV6-1	NA	TRBJ1-5	CASSALPQPQHF	TGTGCCAGCAGTGCCTTGCCTCAGCCCCAGCATTTT
15	NA	TRBV5-1	NA	TRBJ2-6	CASSSPGTGANVLTF	TGCGCCAGCAGCTCACCCGGGACTGGGGCCAACGTCCTGACTTTC
12	few	TRBV20-1	NA	TRBJ2-7	CSASRGSNEQYF	TGCAGTGCTAGCCGGGGTTCCAACGAGCAGTACTTC